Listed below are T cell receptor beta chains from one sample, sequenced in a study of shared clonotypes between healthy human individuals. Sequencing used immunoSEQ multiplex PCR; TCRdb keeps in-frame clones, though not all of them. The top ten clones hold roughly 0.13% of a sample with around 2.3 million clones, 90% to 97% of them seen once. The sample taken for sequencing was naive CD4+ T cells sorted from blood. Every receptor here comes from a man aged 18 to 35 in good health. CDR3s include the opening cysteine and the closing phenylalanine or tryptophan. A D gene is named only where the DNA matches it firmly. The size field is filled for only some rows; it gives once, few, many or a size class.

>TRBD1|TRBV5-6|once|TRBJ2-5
TGTGCCAGCAGCGCGGGACAGGGGTTGAGGGAGACCCAGTACTTC
CASSAGQGLRETQYF
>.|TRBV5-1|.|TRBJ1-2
TGCGCCAGCAGCTTGGACGGCAGGGCTGGCTACACCTTC
CASSLDGRAGYTF
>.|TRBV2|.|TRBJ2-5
TGTGCCAGCAGTGAGGTTGGGTCATTACAAGAGACCCAGTACTTC
CASSEVGSLQETQYF
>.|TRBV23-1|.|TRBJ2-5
TGCGCCAGCATAGAAGAGACCCAGTACTTC
CASIEETQYF
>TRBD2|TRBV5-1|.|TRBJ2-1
TGCGCCAGCAGCTTAACAGCGGGAGATTTTGGTGAGCAGTTCTTC
CASSLTAGDFGEQFF
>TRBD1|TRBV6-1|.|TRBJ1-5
TGTGCCAGCAGTGAAGCGCATTGGGGACAGGGTAATCAGCCCCAGCATTTT
CASSEAHWGQGNQPQHF
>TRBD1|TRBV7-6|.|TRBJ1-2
TGTGCCAGCAGCCCGGGACAGTACAACTATGGCTACACCTTC
CASSPGQYNYGYTF
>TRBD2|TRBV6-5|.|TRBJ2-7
TGTGCCAGCAGTTCCCTGACTAGCAGCTCCTACGAGCAGTACTTC
CASSSLTSSSYEQYF
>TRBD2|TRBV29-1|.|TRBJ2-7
TGCAGCGTTGTGAGTTGGAGCGGGAGAAGCTACGAGCAGTACTTC
CSVVSWSGRSYEQYF
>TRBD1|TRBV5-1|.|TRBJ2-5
TGCGCCAGCAAACAGGACAGGGTAGAGACCCAGTACTTC
CASKQDRVETQYF
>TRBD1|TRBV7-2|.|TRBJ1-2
TGTGCCAGCAGCTTAGGACAGGGGGCCCCGTCATCCTATGGCTACACCTTC
CASSLGQGAPSSYGYTF
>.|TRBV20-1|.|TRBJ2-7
TGCAGTGCTAGTGGGGTTTACGAGCAGTACTTC
CSASGVYEQYF
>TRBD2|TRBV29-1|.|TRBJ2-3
TGCAGCGTTGTTGCGGGAGTGGCAGATACGCAGTATTTT
CSVVAGVADTQYF
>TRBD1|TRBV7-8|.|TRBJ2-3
TGTGCCAGCAGCCTGGGACAGCTAACTAGCACAGATACGCAGTATTTT
CASSLGQLTSTDTQYF
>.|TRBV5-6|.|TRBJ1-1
TGTGCCAGCAGCTTCTTCCAGGGTGGGACTGAAGCTTTCTTT
CASSFFQGGTEAFF
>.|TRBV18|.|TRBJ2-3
TGTGCCAGCTCACTAGGCCGGCACGCCACAGATACGCAGTATTTT
CASSLGRHATDTQYF
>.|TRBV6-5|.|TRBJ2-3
TGTGCCAGCAGTTACCCCATAGGGTTTCGCACAGATACGCAGTATTTT
CASSYPIGFRTDTQYF
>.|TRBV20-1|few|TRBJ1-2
TGCAGTCTTCGAGGGCGCAGGGGCTACACCTTC
CSLRGRRGYTF
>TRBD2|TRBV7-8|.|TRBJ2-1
TGTGCCAGCAGCTGGATAGCGGGAGGTGAGCAGTTCTTC
CASSWIAGGEQFF
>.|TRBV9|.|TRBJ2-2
TGTGCCAGCAGCTACTCTTGGGAAGCCCCGGGGGAGCTGTTTTTT
CASSYSWEAPGELFF
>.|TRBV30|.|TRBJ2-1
TGTGCCTGGAGTCGCGGCAGGAGACTTTACAATGAGCAGTTCTTC
CAWSRGRRLYNEQFF
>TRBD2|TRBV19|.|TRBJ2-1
TGTGCCAGTAGTGGGTTAACTAGCGGCCTTCGGAATGAGCAGTTCTTC
CASSGLTSGLRNEQFF
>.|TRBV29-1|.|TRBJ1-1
TGCAGCGTTTCAGGACGGTTGAACACTGAAGCTTTCTTT
CSVSGRLNTEAFF
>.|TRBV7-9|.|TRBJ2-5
TGTGCCAGCAGCACGCCCCAAGAGACCCAGTACTTC
CASSTPQETQYF
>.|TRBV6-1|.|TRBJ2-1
TGTGCCAGCAGCGACCCCTGGGGCAACACTGAGCAGTTCTTC
CASSDPWGNTEQFF
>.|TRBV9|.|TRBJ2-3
TGTGCCAGCAGCCCCAGCGGGAGCACAGATACGCAGTATTTT
CASSPSGSTDTQYF
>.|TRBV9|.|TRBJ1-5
TGTGCCAGCAGCGTAGTCCCCCAGATTAGCAATCAGCCCCAGCATTTT
CASSVVPQISNQPQHF
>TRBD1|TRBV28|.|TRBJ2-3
TGTGCCATTACGGACAGGGGGAAAATGGCCACGCAGTATTTT
CAITDRGKMATQYF
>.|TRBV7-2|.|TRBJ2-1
TGTGCCAGCAGCGCCCGCCTTGGGTCCGGGAACAATGAGCAGTTCTTC
CASSARLGSGNNEQFF
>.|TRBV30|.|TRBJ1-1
TGTGCCTGGGGTGGATCGGGACCCACGGGAACTGAAGCTTTCTTT
CAWGGSGPTGTEAFF
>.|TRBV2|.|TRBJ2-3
TGTGCCAGCAGACCGGGACCATCCACAGATACGCAGTATTTT
CASRPGPSTDTQYF
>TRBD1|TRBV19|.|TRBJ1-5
TGTGCCAGTAGCAGCCCCCTTGGGACAGGGGTTACTGGCCAGCCCCAGCATTTT
CASSSPLGTGVTGQPQHF
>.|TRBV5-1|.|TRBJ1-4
TGCGCCAGCAGCCTCAGGGGTTCGGATGAAAAACTGTTTTTT
CASSLRGSDEKLFF
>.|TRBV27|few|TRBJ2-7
TGTGCCAGCAGTGCCCAGGGTCACGAGCAGTACTTC
CASSAQGHEQYF
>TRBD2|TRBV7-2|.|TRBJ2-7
TGTGCCAGTAAGGGGGGACTAGCAAACTACGAGCAGTACTTC
CASKGGLANYEQYF
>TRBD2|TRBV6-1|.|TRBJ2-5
TGTGCCAGCAGTCGTTTAGCGGGGGGTTGGGAGACCCAGTACTTC
CASSRLAGGWETQYF
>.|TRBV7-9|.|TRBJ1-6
TGTGCCAGCAGCCCCGGCCAGGGGAGAGATAATTCACCCCTCCACTTT
CASSPGQGRDNSPLHF
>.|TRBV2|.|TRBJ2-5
TGTGCCAGCGGGGGACTGCACCAAGAGACCCAGTACTTC
CASGGLHQETQYF
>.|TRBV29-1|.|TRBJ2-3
TGCAGCGTTGTTGTGACCGGCACAGATACGCAGTATTTT
CSVVVTGTDTQYF
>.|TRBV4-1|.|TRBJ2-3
TGCGCCAGCAGCCACCCACCCGGGGCAGATACGCAGTATTTT
CASSHPPGADTQYF
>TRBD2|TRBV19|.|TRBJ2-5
TGTGCCAGTAGTATGAGACTAGCAGAGACCCAGTACTTC
CASSMRLAETQYF